This entry concerns a single T cell receptor beta chain. The clone's antigen remains unknown. No qualities accompany the bases; no much larger clone lies one base away. The sample's time point label is to be understood as: patch test 1, 2 weeks after DPC sensitization. The meaning of the sample's treatment or condition label: therapeutic diphenylcyclopropenone sensitization with weekly scalp DPC. Blood at each patch-test visit was drawn before the patch test was applied. Patients were eligible if aged 18 to 70, diagnosed with alopecia and judged suitable for DPC therapy, and pregnant patients were excluded. Total RNA was extracted from unfractionated whole blood collected in Tempus Blood RNA tubes. The CDR3 covers 15 residues, taking in both the cysteine and the phenylalanine. The CDR3 DNA has 45 bases and is translated from base 1. CDR1 SGHVS and CDR2 FQNEAQ are derived from the germline V gene. The V end loses 7 bases and the J end loses 2 bases, and a stretch of 14 bases separates them.

The data are from a study of human T cells and chemical hapten exposure (dated by TCRdb to the early 2020s). For the wider study: For sensitization, 2% DPC in acetone was applied to a 2 cm by 2 cm area of upper inner arm skin. Patients additionally received weekly therapeutic DPC doses to the scalp throughout the approximately 24-week study period. Patch testing was done on the upper back using Finn chambers containing 0.01% DPC, and results were scored after 6 days according to International Contact Dermatitis Research Group standards. Alopecia areata with under or over 50% scalp involvement, alopecia totalis and alopecia universalis were represented in the patient cohort, which was mostly female. Libraries were pooled for sequencing, and variation in per-sample TCR yields was attributed mainly to small differences in library volumes within the pool. The study tracked peripheral blood TCR repertoire changes in vivo during primary and secondary sensitization to the hapten diphenylcyclopropenone (DPC) in alopecia patients. Blood samples were taken from patients before sensitization (week 0) and then at 2, 6 and about 24 weeks after DPC sensitization. For TCR sequencing, blood came from over 25 alopecia patients at anywhere from one to four time points (pre-sensitization, 2, 6 and 24 weeks). Study-wide conclusions, independent of this receptor: Expanded TCRs formed significantly more large CDR3 similarity clusters than pre-sensitization or healthy control sets, consistent with antigen-driven responses. The number of PT1 expanded TCRs positively correlated with patch test score, significant at thresholds 8, 16 and 32 but not 4. Alopecia, a presumed autoimmune disease, was present in all patients, so the immune response of the patients might differ from that of healthy individuals. Repeated subsampling changed both the strength of the expansion versus patch-test correlation and the threshold at which that correlation became significant. The number of TCRs above 1 in 1000 frequency did not change with DPC sensitization; there was no evidence of global repertoire structure alterations.

Library preparation used RACE. The run used a NextSeq 500. Library preparation attached unique molecular identifiers to individual cDNA molecules for quantitative, reproducible TCR counting. Each blood RNA sample was used to sequence both TCR alpha and TCR beta chains. As for how the authors treated the data: The median number of TCRs per sample was some 100,000, ranging from roughly 20,000 to 700,000. V, J and CDR3 annotation of the TCR reads was carried out using the Decombinator software suite. For PS versus PT1 abundance plots, all samples were subsampled to the same number of TCRs (28,000). TCRs were defined as expanded if absent before sensitization and observed at least eight times at the 2-week time point. Through fastp at Q25 and MiXCR, TCRdb rebuilt clones from the public reads, retaining in-frame beta chains. CDR3 protein duplicates are merged, each entry listing the most common genes and DNA. These V and J calls rely on TCRdb rather than the paper's analysis. Present in this sample are about 340,000 distinct CDR3 sequences, under 8% of which were seen just once. The top ten clones comprise approximately 8% of the sample.

This TCR was recovered from a woman between 18 and 29 years old with alopecia areata. Some clones in this sample may be carry-over from other donors' samples. The rearranged chain carries TRBV7-8 and TRBJ2-2; too little of a D gene remains to name it. The material sequenced was whole blood, taken in connection with sensitization to the hapten diphenylcyclopropenone (DPC). CDR3 protein: CASTLLSFNTGELFF. At the DNA level, the sequence is TGTGCCAGCACCCTGTTGAGTTTTAACACCGGGGAGCTGTTTTTT.